These 24 T cell receptor beta chains came from one sample sequenced in a study of breast tumors, draining lymph nodes, adjacent tissues. Samples came from axillary lymph nodes draining the breast cancer. TCRdb ran MiXCR on the multiplex PCR reads and lists one entry per CDR3 protein. The sample has some 150,000 distinct CDR3 sequences, around 24% seen once; the top ten hold roughly 2.8%. The sample taken for sequencing was axillary lymph node tissue. The source of these receptors is a female donor with breast cancer. Some clones in this sample may be carry-over from other donors' samples.

This clonotype was recorded at least ten times. The chain has TRBV2 and TRBJ1-3; tentatively, D is TRBD1 (5 bases). Deletions cut 8 bases from V and 4 bases from J, with 12 bases between. CDR1 is SNHLY, CDR2 FYNNEI, per germline. The CDR3 runs 13 residues. The CDR3 here is CASGDGAGNTIYF. The CDR3 DNA sequence: TGTGCCAGCGGAGATGGGGCAGGAAACACCATATATTTT.

With respect to this clonotype: A much bigger clone sits one base away, suggesting this may be a read error. The CDR3 ends on some other residue instead of the conserved phenylalanine or tryptophan, so this is likely a read error. The rearrangement uses TRBV7-2 and TRBJ1-2; D is undetermined. In germline, CDR1 is SGHTA, CDR2 FQGNSA. The CDR3 totals 15 residues. Trimming cost V 4 bases and J 10 bases, with 22 bases left between them. In DNA, the CDR3 is TGTGCCAGCAGCTCGACGGTTGACATACCGGGTGCCTACACCTCC. Protein product: CASSSTVDIPGAYTS.

The sample holds many counts of this clonotype. The chain recombines TRBV2 with TRBJ2-5, with D uncertain. The CDR3 has 11 residues. Trimming cost V 7 bases and J 3 bases, with 6 bases left between them. The germline V gene encodes CDR1 SNHLY and CDR2 FYNNEI. The CDR3 DNA is TGTGCCAGCACCCCCGAAGAGACCCAGTACTTC. The encoded protein is CASTPEETQYF. Complete variable domain (other parts from reference TRBV2 and TRBJ2-5): EPEVTQTPSHQVTQMGQEVILRCVPISNHLYFYWYRQILGQKVEFLVSFYNNEISEKSEIFDDQFSVERPDGSNFTLKIRSTKLEDSAMYFCASTPEETQYFGPGTRLLVL.

This clonotype was seen at least ten times. CDR3 bases: TGTGCCAGCAGTCTTCGACTAGCGGGACGCTACGAGCAGTACTTC. Protein sequence: CASSLRLAGRYEQYF. The V call is TRBV12-3 or TRBV12-4, the J call TRBJ2-7; 11 bases line up with TRBD2. The CDR3 length is 15 residues. With 5 bases clipped from V and 3 bases from J, the junction kept 6 bases outside the gene matches.

Regarding this clonotype: One base away lies a much larger clone, so this may be a sequencing read error. This likely comes from a read error, as the CDR3 has no conserved phenylalanine or tryptophan at its end. This rearrangement joins TRBV7-9 to TRBJ1-5; no clear D. V lost 5 bases and J 5 bases, leaving 10 bases between the germline ends. The CDR3 loop spans 13 amino acids. Per the germline V gene, CDR1 is SEHNR and CDR2 is FQNEAQ (reference sequence). In nucleotides, the CDR3 is TGTGCCAGCAGCCGGACGGAGGATCAGCCCCAGCATTCT. Encoded protein: CASSRTEDQPQHS.

The V gene is TRBV27, the J gene TRBJ1-2; 9 bases line up with TRBD1. The germline gives CDR1 MNHEY, CDR2 SMNVEV (reference sequence). The V and J ends lost 6 bases and 7 bases, in that order; junction bases with no gene match: 3. CDR3 length equals 12 residues. CDR3 in amino acids: CASRTGGGGYTF. As DNA, the CDR3 is TGTGCCAGCAGGACAGGGGGGGGTGGCTACACCTTC.

This clonotype was detected ten times or more. The rearrangement joins TRBV9 to TRBJ2-1, with TRBD2 matching 7 bases. V trimming: 4 bases; J trimming: 8 bases; junction bases outside the gene matches: 9. Germline V gives CDR1 SGDLS, CDR2 YYNGEE. The CDR3 is 14 residues long. DNA of the CDR3: TGTGCCAGCAGCCCTAGGACTAGGTTCTATGAGCAGTTCTTC. Encoded protein: CASSPRTRFYEQFF.

Many counts were recorded for this clonotype. The chain recombines TRBV19 with TRBJ2-7, with 13 bases that match TRBD2. The CDR3 is 14 residues long. CDR1 LNHDA and CDR2 SQIVND come from the germline V gene (reference sequence). V lost 3 bases and J lost 7; bases outside the gene matches: 3. CDR3 DNA: TGTGCCAGTAGTATGACTAGCGGGAGGAGTGAGCAGTACTTC. Its translation: CASSMTSGRSEQYF. Full variable domain (missing parts from reference TRBV19 and TRBJ2-7): DGGITQSPKYLFRKEGQNVTLSCEQNLNHDAMYWYRQDPGQGLRLIYYSQIVNDFQKGDIAEGYSVSREKKESFPLTVTSAQKNPTAFYLCASSMTSGRSEQYFGPGTRLTVT.

The table lists this clonotype with many counts. V is TRBV6-5 and J is TRBJ2-5; perhaps TRBD1 as D (8 bases). This CDR3 spans 15 amino acids. Germline lookup yields CDR1 MNHEY and CDR2 SVGAGI. V lost 6 bases, J lost 4 bases, and 18 bases lay in between. CDR3 loop: CASSPRTGRGETQYF. DNA for the CDR3: TGTGCCAGCAGCCCAAGGACAGGGAGGGGAGAGACCCAGTACTTC.

In its sample, this clonotype was seen once. This may stem from a read error, because a much larger clone lies one nucleotide away. J is TRBJ2-3 and V is TRBV19; tentative D call: TRBD2 (6 bases). This CDR3 has 15 amino acids. Looked up from germline, CDR1 is LNHDA and CDR2 is SQIVND (reference sequence). V shed 4 bases and J shed 10 bases, with 21 bases lying between them. The CDR3 here is CASSSRSGSGGAQYF. CDR3 nucleotide sequence: TGTGCCAGTAGTAGCCGAAGCGGGTCAGGTGGTGCGCAGTATTTT. The entire variable domain, with the rest obtained from reference TRBV19 and TRBJ2-3, is as follows: DGGITQSPKYLFRKEGQNVTLSCEQNLNHDAMYWYRQDPGQGLRLIYYSQIVNDFQKGDIAEGYSVSREKKESFPLTVTSAQKNPTAFYLCASSSRSGSGGAQYFGPGTRLTVL.

The genes are TRBV19 and TRBJ2-5; 9 nucleotides agree with TRBD1. The CDR3 covers 15 residues. Germline loops: CDR1 LNHDA, CDR2 SQIVND (reference sequence). V was clipped by 5 bases and J by 0 bases; unmatched bases: 4. This chain's CDR3 is CASSVGTGYQETQYF. The CDR3 DNA is TGTGCCAGTAGTGTAGGGACAGGGTACCAAGAGACCCAGTACTTC.

This clonotype was recorded many times. The chain combines TRBV12-3 or TRBV12-4 with TRBJ2-3; D might be TRBD2 (5 bases). The ends were cut back, 7 bases at V and 1 base at J, with 12 bases in the middle. The CDR3 has 14 amino acids. The CDR3 sequence is CASTSTGGTDTQYF. CDR3 DNA sequence: TGTGCCAGCACCTCCACCGGGGGCACAGATACGCAGTATTTT.

J is TRBJ2-4 and V is TRBV20-1; possible D gene TRBD2, 6 bases. The germline V gene encodes CDR1 DFQATT and CDR2 SNEGSKA (reference sequence). The CDR3 runs 12 residues. V was cut by 3 bases and J by 5 bases, with 8 bases left in between. Written as DNA, the CDR3 is TGCAGTGCTAGGCCTAGCGAAAACATTCAGTACTTC. Protein sequence: CSARPSENIQYF.

This chain links TRBV28 with TRBJ1-3, with D possibly matching TRBD1 (5 bases). V lost 7 bases to trimming and J lost 3 bases, with 16 bases between them. Germline-derived CDR1 and CDR2 are MDHEN and SYDVKM. This CDR3 is 15 amino acids long. The CDR3 nucleotides read TGTGCCAGCATCCCAGGGACCGCTAGTGGAAACACCATATATTTT. As protein: CASIPGTASGNTIYF. The entire variable domain, with the rest obtained from reference TRBV28 and TRBJ1-3, is as follows: DVKVTQSSRYLVKRTGEKVFLECVQDMDHENMFWYRQDPGLGLRLIYFSYDVKMKEKGDIPEGYSVSREKKERFSLILESASTNQTSMYLCASIPGTASGNTIYFGEGSWLTVV.

The table lists this clonotype with a few counts. The chain links TRBV28 to TRBJ1-5; D call uncertain. CDR3 length equals 16 residues. V dropped 7 bases and J dropped 1 base, with 17 bases sitting between them. Germline V lookup: CDR1 MDHEN, CDR2 SYDVKM. DNA for the CDR3: TGTGCCAGCACTCCTCCCCGGGGTTACAGCAATCAGCCCCAGCATTTT. This sequence encodes CASTPPRGYSNQPQHF. The full variable domain, in which reference TRBV28 and TRBJ1-5 provide the parts outside the CDR3, is DVKVTQSSRYLVKRTGEKVFLECVQDMDHENMFWYRQDPGLGLRLIYFSYDVKMKEKGDIPEGYSVSREKKERFSLILESASTNQTSMYLCASTPPRGYSNQPQHFGDGTRLSIL.

This clonotype appeared many times. An end of the junction differs from the germline gene, which may be a read error. The rearrangement links TRBV11-2 to TRBJ2-1; D not certain. Germline values: CDR1 SGHAT, CDR2 FQNNGV. CDR3 size: 14 residues. This chain's CDR3 is CASRLAGGNNEQFF. Here the CDR3 DNA reads TGTGCCAGCAGGTTAGCCGGTGGCAACAATGAGCAGTTCTTC.

A remark on this clonotype: No conserved phenylalanine or tryptophan ends this CDR3, so it is likely a read error. The chain recombines TRBV11-2 with TRBJ2-7; D remains ambiguous. Germline lookup yields CDR1 SGHAT and CDR2 FQNNGV. CDR3 size: 13 residues. CDR3 protein: CVSSLDATYEQYS. CDR3 sequence (DNA): TGTGTCAGCAGCTTAGATGCGACATACGAGCAGTACTCC.

Note on this clonotype: One end of the junction does not line up with germline, which may come from a read error. V gene TRBV5-4 combines with J gene TRBJ2-5; TRBD2 matches at 9 bases. The CDR3 runs 15 residues. Per the germline V gene, CDR1 is SGHNT and CDR2 is YYREEE (reference sequence). The CDR3 protein is CASSSMGLAQETQYF. The CDR3 bases are TGTGCCAGCAGCTCGATGGGACTAGCACAAGAGACCCAGTACTTT.

This clonotype was recorded many times. V usage is TRBV19 and J usage is TRBJ2-1; TRBD1 matches 10 bases. The germline V gene encodes CDR1 LNHDA and CDR2 SQIVND (reference sequence). This CDR3 is built from 15 residues. Trimming at V came to 7 bases and at J to 6 bases, leaving 9 bases not matched to a gene. This CDR3 is CASTIGTGEGNEQFF. Here the CDR3 DNA reads TGTGCCAGTACCATTGGGACAGGGGAGGGCAATGAGCAGTTCTTC. Looking up the rest from reference TRBV19 and TRBJ2-1 gives the full variable domain: DGGITQSPKYLFRKEGQNVTLSCEQNLNHDAMYWYRQDPGQGLRLIYYSQIVNDFQKGDIAEGYSVSREKKESFPLTVTSAQKNPTAFYLCASTIGTGEGNEQFFGPGTRLTVL.

This clonotype was recorded many times. The chain joins TRBV7-9 to TRBJ2-7; 11 nucleotides align to TRBD2. V gave up 5 bases and J gave up 2 bases; unmatched junction bases: 8. CDR1 is SEHNR, CDR2 FQNEAQ, per germline (reference sequence). The CDR3 runs to 16 residues. In DNA form, the CDR3 reads TGTGCCAGCAGCCCGGGGACTAGCGGAACAACCTACGAGCAGTACTTC. Its translation is CASSPGTSGTTYEQYF.

Ten or more counts support this clonotype. V is TRBV6-1 and J is TRBJ2-1; 8 positions agree with TRBD2. V lost 6 bases to trimming and J lost 4 bases; unmatched junction nucleotides: 5. This CDR3 is 14 amino acids long. The germline gives CDR1 MNHNS, CDR2 SASEGT. The CDR3 protein is CASSLGLEYNEQFF. The CDR3 DNA is TGTGCCAGCAGCTTGGGACTAGAGTACAATGAGCAGTTCTTC.

About this clonotype: A much bigger clone sits one base away, suggesting this may be a read error. V is TRBV20-1 and J is TRBJ2-5; D unresolved. The germline V gene encodes CDR1 DFQATT and CDR2 SNEGSKA (reference sequence). Between the trimmed V and J ends, which lost 6 bases and 1 base, there was a span of 12 bases. This CDR3 is built from 13 residues. The DNA for the CDR3 is TGCAGTGCGAGTCGGACGGTCCAAGAGACCCAGTACTTC. Translation: CSASRTVQETQYF.

This clonotype was picked up many times. V and J are TRBV4-1 and TRBJ2-1, with no clear D. The CDR3 is made up of 13 amino acids. Germline lookup yields CDR1 MGHRA and CDR2 YSYEKL. V shed 2 bases and J shed 9 bases, with 11 bases lying between them. This chain's CDR3 is CASSQLGIGEQFF. CDR3 nucleotide sequence: TGCGCCAGCAGCCAACTAGGGATAGGTGAGCAGTTCTTC.

This clonotype is medium-sized by share. The chain joins TRBV10-3 to TRBJ2-1, with 9 bases that match TRBD1. This CDR3 comprises 15 residues. CDR1 and CDR2 (germline): ENHRY, SYGVKD. The trim removed 6 bases at V and 4 bases at J, leaving 7 bases unmatched. For the CDR3, the DNA is TGTGCCATCAGCTCCGACAGGGGGGAGTACAATGAGCAGTTCTTC. The encoded protein is CAISSDRGEYNEQFF.